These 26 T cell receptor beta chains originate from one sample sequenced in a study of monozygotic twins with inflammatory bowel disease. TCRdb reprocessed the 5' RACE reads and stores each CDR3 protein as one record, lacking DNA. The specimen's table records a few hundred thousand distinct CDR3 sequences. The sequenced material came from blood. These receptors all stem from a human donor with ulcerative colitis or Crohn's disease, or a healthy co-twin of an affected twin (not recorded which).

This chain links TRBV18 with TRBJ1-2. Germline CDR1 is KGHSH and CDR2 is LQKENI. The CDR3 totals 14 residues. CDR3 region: CASSPGRDGYGYTF.

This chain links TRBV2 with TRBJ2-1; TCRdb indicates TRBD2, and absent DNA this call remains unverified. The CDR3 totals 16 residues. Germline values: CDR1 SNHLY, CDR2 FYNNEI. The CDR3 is CASSETFSGGAGEQFF.

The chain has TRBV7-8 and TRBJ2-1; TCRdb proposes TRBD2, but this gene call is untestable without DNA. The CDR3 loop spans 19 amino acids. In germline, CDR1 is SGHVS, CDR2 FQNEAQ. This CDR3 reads CASSLALGTTSSSYNEQFF.

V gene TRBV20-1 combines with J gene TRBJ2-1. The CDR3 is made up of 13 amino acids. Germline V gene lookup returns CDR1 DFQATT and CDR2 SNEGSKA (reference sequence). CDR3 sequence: CSLGRQTNNEQFF.

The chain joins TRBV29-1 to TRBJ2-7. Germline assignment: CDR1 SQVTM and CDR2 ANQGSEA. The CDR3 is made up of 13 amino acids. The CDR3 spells CSVGHVGWGEQYF.

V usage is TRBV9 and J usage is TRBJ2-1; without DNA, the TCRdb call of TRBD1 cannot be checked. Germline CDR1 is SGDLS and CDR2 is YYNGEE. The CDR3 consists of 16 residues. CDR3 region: CASSLLQGLTRGEQFF.

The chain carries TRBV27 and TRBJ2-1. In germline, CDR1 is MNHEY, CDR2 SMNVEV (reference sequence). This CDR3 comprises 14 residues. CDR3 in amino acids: CASSLGLAGDEQFF.

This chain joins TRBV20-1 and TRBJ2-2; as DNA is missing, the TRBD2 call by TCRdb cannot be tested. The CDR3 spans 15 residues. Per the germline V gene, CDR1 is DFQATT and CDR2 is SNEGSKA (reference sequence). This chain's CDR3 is CSARVGAGGPGELFF.

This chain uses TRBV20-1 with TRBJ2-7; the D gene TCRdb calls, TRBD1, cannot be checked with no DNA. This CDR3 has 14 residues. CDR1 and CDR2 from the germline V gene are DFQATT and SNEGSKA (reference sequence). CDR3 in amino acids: CSARVGTGGPAQYF.

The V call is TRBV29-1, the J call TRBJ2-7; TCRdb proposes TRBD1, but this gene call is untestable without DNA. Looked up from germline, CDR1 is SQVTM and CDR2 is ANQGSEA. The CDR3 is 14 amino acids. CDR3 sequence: CNVAGEDRSYEQYF.

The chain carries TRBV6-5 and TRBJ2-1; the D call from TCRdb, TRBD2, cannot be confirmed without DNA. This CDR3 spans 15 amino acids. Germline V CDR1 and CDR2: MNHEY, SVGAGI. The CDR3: CASSYAASGSSEQFF.

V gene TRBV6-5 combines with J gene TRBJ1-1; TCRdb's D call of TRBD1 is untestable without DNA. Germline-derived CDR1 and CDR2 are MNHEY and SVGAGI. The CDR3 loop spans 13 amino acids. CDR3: CASSLRGYSEAFF.

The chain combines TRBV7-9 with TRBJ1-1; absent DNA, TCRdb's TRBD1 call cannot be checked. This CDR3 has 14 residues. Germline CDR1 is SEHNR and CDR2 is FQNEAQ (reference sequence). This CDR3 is CASSTPGRLGEAFF. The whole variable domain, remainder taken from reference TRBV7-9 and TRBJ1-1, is DTGVSQNPRHKITKRGQNVTFRCDPISEHNRLYWYRQTLGQGPEFLTYFQNEAQLEKSRLLSDRFSAERPKGSFSTLEIQRTEQGDSAMYLCASSTPGRLGEAFFGQGTRLTVV.

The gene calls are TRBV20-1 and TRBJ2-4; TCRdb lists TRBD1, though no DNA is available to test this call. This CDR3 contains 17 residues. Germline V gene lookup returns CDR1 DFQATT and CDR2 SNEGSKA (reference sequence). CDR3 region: CSARDLAESTGKNIQYF.

CDR3 loop: CAIQGSGNTIYF. V gene TRBV10-3 combines with J gene TRBJ1-3. This CDR3 is 12 amino acids long. The V gene's germline CDR1 is ENHRY and CDR2 SYGVKD.

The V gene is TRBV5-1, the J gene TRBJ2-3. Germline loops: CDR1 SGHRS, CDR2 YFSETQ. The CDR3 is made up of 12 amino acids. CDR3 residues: CASSTDTDTQYF.

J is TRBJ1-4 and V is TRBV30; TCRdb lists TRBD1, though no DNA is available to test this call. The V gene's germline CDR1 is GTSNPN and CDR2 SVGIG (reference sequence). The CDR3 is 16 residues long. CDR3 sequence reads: CAWSLGRTGKNEKLFF.

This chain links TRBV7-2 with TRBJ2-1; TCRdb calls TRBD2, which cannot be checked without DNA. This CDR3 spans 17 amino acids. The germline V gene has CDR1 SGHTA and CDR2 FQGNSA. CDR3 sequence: CASSSTAIAGGPGEQFF. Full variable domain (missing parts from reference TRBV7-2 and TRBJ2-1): GAGVSQSPSNKVTEKGKDVELRCDPISGHTALYWYRQSLGQGLEFLIYFQGNSAPDKSGLPSDRFSAERTGGSVSTLTIQRTQQEDSAVYLCASSSTAIAGGPGEQFFGPGTRLTVL.

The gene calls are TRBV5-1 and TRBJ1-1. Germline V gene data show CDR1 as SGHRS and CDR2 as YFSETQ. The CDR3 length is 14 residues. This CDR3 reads CASSLAFPYTEAFF.

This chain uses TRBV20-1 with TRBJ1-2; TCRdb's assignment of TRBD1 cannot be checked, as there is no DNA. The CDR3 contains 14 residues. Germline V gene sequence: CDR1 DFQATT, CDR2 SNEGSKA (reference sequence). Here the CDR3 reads CSASEQGLASGYTF.

The CDR3 is CSAYGQGRPGYTF. The chain couples TRBV20-1 to TRBJ1-2; lacking DNA, the TRBD1 call made by TCRdb goes unchecked. Germline assignment: CDR1 DFQATT and CDR2 SNEGSKA (reference sequence). CDR3 length: 13 amino acids.

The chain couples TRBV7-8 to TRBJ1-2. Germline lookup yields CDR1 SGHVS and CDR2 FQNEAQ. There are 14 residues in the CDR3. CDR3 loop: CASSPNGPFRGYTF.

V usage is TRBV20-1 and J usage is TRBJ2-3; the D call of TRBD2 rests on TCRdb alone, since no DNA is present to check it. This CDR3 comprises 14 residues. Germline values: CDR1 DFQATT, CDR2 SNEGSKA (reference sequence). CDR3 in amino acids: CSASLAGGPDTQYF.

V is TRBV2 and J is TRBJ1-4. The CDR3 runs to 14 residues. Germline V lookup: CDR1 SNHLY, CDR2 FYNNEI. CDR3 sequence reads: CASRNGQLNEKLFF.

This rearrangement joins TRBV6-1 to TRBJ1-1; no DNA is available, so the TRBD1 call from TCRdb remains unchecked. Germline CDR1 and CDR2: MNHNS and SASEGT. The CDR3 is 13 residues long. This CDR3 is CASRKDSNTEAFF.

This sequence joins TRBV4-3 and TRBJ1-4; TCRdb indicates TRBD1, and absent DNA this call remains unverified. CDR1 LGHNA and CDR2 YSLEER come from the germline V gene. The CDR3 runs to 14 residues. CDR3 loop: CASSQDRANEKLFF.